This entry describes one T cell receptor (beta chain). The source of the sample is a study of cytomegalovirus exposure and HLA in healthy donors. Germline V lookup: CDR1 MNHNS, CDR2 SASEGT. V was clipped by 6 bases and J by 8 bases; unmatched bases: 8. This CDR3 region has 15 residues. Healthy bone marrow donors formed the donor group. PCR primers comprised 60 Vbeta and 13 Jbeta primers. In the authors' workflow: A follow-up analysis tallied approximately 85 million unique TCR beta chains, roughly 11 million shared. Some clones are missing from TCRdb's copy, which holds only in-frame ones; the method was immunoSEQ multiplex PCR. From that table come the V and J calls and clone size; the DNA was used to work out D and trimming. The sample yields around 160,000 clones, 65% to 80% seen once.

The chain carries TRBV6-1 and TRBJ2-1; 12 bases map to TRBD2. The sample was PBMCs. This TCR came from a middle-aged man in good health and CMV-seropositive. CDR3 loop: CASRETSGSDDEQFF. As DNA, the CDR3 is TGTGCCAGCAGAGAGACTAGCGGGAGTGACGATGAGCAGTTCTTC.